The 26 T cell receptor beta chains below come from one sample, sequenced in a study of T cells in Graves' hyperthyroidism and ophthalmopathy. Amplification targeted TCR beta CDR3 regions from RNA transcripts. First-round RT-PCR of the TCR CDR3 relied on the HTBI primer set. TCRdb re-called the multiplex PCR reads through MiXCR, storing one row per CDR3 protein. The sample has over 150,000 distinct CDR3 sequences, 17% seen once; the top ten hold roughly 55%. Sequenced sample: blood. The source is a woman in her forties or fifties with Graves' hyperthyroidism.

The chain has TRBV11-3 and TRBJ2-7, with 12 bases identical to TRBD2. The V and J ends lost 1 base and 6 bases, in that order; junction bases with no gene match: 4. This CDR3 comprises 15 residues. Germline loops: CDR1 SGHNT, CDR2 YENEEA. The CDR3 region has the DNA TGTGCCAGCAGCTTAGGACTAGCGGGAGTTTCCGAGCAGTACTTC. This translates into CASSLGLAGVSEQYF.

This clonotype was detected ten times or more. Its ends do not fully match the called genes, so a read error is possible. The chain uses TRBV2 and TRBJ1-5, with no clear D. Germline loops: CDR1 SNHLY, CDR2 FYNNEI. There are 15 residues in the CDR3. CDR3 residues: CASSEIPYSNQPRHF. CDR3 nucleotide sequence: TGTGCCAGCAGTGAAATACCGTATAGCAATCAGCCCCGGCATTTT.

The chain carries TRBV5-1 and TRBJ2-2; 8 positions agree with TRBD1. Germline-derived CDR1 and CDR2 are SGHRS and YFSETQ. V trimming: 4 bases; J trimming: 7 bases; junction bases outside the gene matches: 3. The length of the CDR3 is 13 residues. For the CDR3, the DNA is TGCGCCAGCAGCCACGGACAGGGCGGGGAGCTGTTTTTT. Translation gives CASSHGQGGELFF.

CDR3 coding DNA: TGTGCCAGCAGCTTACAGGGGGCGGAGAACACCGGGGAGCTGTTTTTT. It encodes CASSLQGAENTGELFF. The J gene is TRBJ2-2, the V gene TRBV7-6; 8 bases map to TRBD1. This CDR3 spans 16 amino acids. J was trimmed by 1 base and V by 2 bases; bases with no gene match: 3. CDR1 and CDR2 from the germline V gene are SGHVS and FNYEAQ.

This clonotype was counted between two and nine times. The CDR3 sequence is CAWSNPGAPRYGYTF. DNA for the CDR3: TGTGCCTGGAGTAACCCGGGGGCGCCGCGCTATGGCTACACCTTC. V usage is TRBV30 and J usage is TRBJ1-2, with D possibly TRBD1 on 6 matching bases. Germline CDR1 reads GTSNPN; CDR2 reads SVGIG (reference sequence). The germline V and J ends were trimmed by 2 bases and 4 bases, with 17 bases remaining between them. The CDR3 spans 15 residues.

In its sample, this clonotype was seen once. The gene calls are TRBV20-1 and TRBJ2-1; TRBD1 might be the D (6 bases). The CDR3 length is 12 residues. CDR1 DFQATT and CDR2 SNEGSKA come from the germline V gene (reference sequence). V dropped 2 bases and J dropped 10 bases, with 12 bases sitting between them. The CDR3 sequence is CSARRDIYEQFF. In DNA form, the CDR3 reads TGCAGTGCTAGAAGGGACATCTACGAGCAGTTCTTC.

The sample holds many counts of this clonotype. The rearrangement links TRBV10-2 to TRBJ2-7; tentatively, D is TRBD1 (6 bases). V lost 8 bases and J lost 2, with 13 bases in between. Germline V CDR1 and CDR2: WSHSY, SAAADI. This CDR3 comprises 13 residues. CDR3 coding DNA: TGCGCCAGCCGAAAGGACAGCACCTACGAGCAGTACTTC. Amino acid sequence: CASRKDSTYEQYF.

This clonotype was counted only a few times. The chain carries TRBV30 and TRBJ1-2; D possibly corresponds to TRBD1 (5 bases). This CDR3 region has 11 residues. Germline assignment: CDR1 GTSNPN and CDR2 SVGIG (reference sequence). The V end was cut by 8 bases, the J end by 13 bases, with 20 bases between. CDR3 sequence reads: CARDFLPSLTF. DNA for the CDR3: TGTGCCCGGGACTTCCTCCCTTCACTCACCTTC.

The chain employs TRBV30 and TRBJ2-7; TRBD1 matches at 11 bases. The CDR3 consists of 15 residues. The germline V gene encodes CDR1 GTSNPN and CDR2 SVGIG (reference sequence). With V trimmed by 3 bases and J by 2 bases, 6 bases remained unmatched. The CDR3 loop is CAWRKGTGGTYEQYF. CDR3 nucleotide sequence: TGTGCCTGGAGGAAAGGGACAGGGGGGACCTACGAGCAGTACTTC.

In this sample, this clonotype turned up a few times. This clone may be a read error of a much larger clone one base away. The chain links TRBV20-1 to TRBJ2-5; TRBD2 is a possible D gene (7 bases). V lost 3 bases and J 5 bases, leaving 19 bases between the germline ends. Germline V gene sequence: CDR1 DFQATT, CDR2 SNEGSKA (reference sequence). The CDR3 is 15 residues long. CDR3 nucleotide sequence: TGCAGTGCTAGGGTAGCGGGTCGAAGGGGGGAGACCCAGTACTTC. Protein: CSARVAGRRGETQYF.

Many counts were recorded for this clonotype. The chain recombines TRBV6-1 with TRBJ2-3; unclear D gene. Trimming pared 6 bases from V and 1 base from J, leaving 8 bases between. CDR3 length: 13 amino acids. Germline V CDR1 and CDR2: MNHNS, SASEGT. DNA of the CDR3: TGTGCCAGCAGGGGCCCGGGCACAGATACGCAGTATTTT. It codes for CASRGPGTDTQYF.

This clonotype has ten or more counts. This chain connects TRBV20-1 to TRBJ2-3; the D is unclear. The length of the CDR3 is 13 residues. V gave up 5 bases and J gave up 0 bases, with 9 bases separating them. Germline CDR1 reads DFQATT; CDR2 reads SNEGSKA (reference sequence). CDR3 region: CSADHGSTDTQYF. DNA for the CDR3: TGCAGTGCTGACCATGGGAGCACAGATACGCAGTATTTT.

There are a few counts of this clonotype. V usage is TRBV20-1 and J usage is TRBJ1-1; D uncertain. The CDR3 sequence is 15 residues long. Trimming cost V 2 bases and J 0 bases, with 13 bases left between them. Germline assignment: CDR1 DFQATT and CDR2 SNEGSKA (reference sequence). DNA of the CDR3: TGCAGTGCTAGAAGATGGGGTGGTATGAACACTGAAGCTTTCTTT. It is translated as CSARRWGGMNTEAFF.

In its sample, this clonotype was seen many times. The chain links TRBV24-1 to TRBJ1-1, with 10 bases aligning to TRBD1. The CDR3 covers 15 residues. Looked up from germline, CDR1 is KGHDR and CDR2 is SFDVKD. V lost 3 bases and J lost 3; bases outside the gene matches: 3. The CDR3 sequence: CATSDPGTGDTEAFF. The CDR3, as DNA: TGTGCCACCAGTGATCCCGGGACAGGGGACACTGAAGCTTTCTTT.

At least ten counts were recorded for this clonotype. The rearrangement uses TRBV5-1 and TRBJ2-7; D may match TRBD1 or TRBD2 (5 bases each). V lost 3 bases and J 4 bases, leaving 14 bases between the germline ends. From germline, CDR1 is SGHRS and CDR2 YFSETQ. CDR3 size: 14 residues. The CDR3 coding sequence is TGCGCCAGCAGCTCCCGGGACGGCCCTTACGAGCAGTACTTC. The encoded protein is CASSSRDGPYEQYF.

There are many counts of this clonotype. V is TRBV12-3 or TRBV12-4 and J is TRBJ2-7, with 9 bases that match TRBD2. The V gene end was trimmed by 5 bases and the J gene end by 7 bases; junction bases not matched to a gene: 15. CDR3 size: 16 residues. The CDR3: CASSPGGSGRTGEQYF. The CDR3, as DNA: TGTGCCAGCAGTCCTGGGGGTAGCGGGAGAACGGGAGAGCAGTACTTC.

As concerns this clonotype: A much larger clone is a single base away; this may be a read error. The gene calls are TRBV29-1 and TRBJ1-1, with a tentative D call TRBD1 (5 bases). The V gene's germline CDR1 is SQVTM and CDR2 ANQGSEA. V lost 7 bases and J lost 2, with 14 bases in between. The CDR3 has 13 amino acids. Here the CDR3 reads CSAGADSNTEAFF. The DNA of the CDR3 is TGCAGCGCTGGGGCCGATTCAAACACTGAAGCTTTCTTT.

This clonotype was picked up many times. The rearrangement links TRBV28 to TRBJ1-5; D not resolved. With 5 bases removed from V and 3 bases from J, the gap between germline ends came to 11 bases. Germline assignment: CDR1 MDHEN and CDR2 SYDVKM. The CDR3 totals 14 residues. CDR3 residues: CASSRLGNNQPQHF. In DNA, the CDR3 is TGTGCCAGCAGTCGCTTAGGGAACAATCAGCCCCAGCATTTT.

This clonotype came up many times. V is TRBV7-8 and J is TRBJ2-3; 13 bases are a match to TRBD2. The CDR3 is made up of 16 amino acids. After removal of 6 bases from V and 5 bases from J, the junction contained 8 bases not matched to a gene. Germline values: CDR1 SGHVS, CDR2 FQNEAQ. The CDR3 nucleotides read TGTGCCAGCAGTCTGACTCGACTAGCGGGGGGAGATACGCAGTATTTT. This translates into CASSLTRLAGGDTQYF.

This clonotype occurred many times. The rearrangement links TRBV11-2 to TRBJ2-6; the D is unclear. Trimming shortened V by 5 bases and J by 4 bases, and 18 bases separated the two germline ends. Germline CDR1 and CDR2: SGHAT and FQNNGV. This CDR3 spans 17 amino acids. CDR3 nucleotides: TGTGCCAGCAGCCCAAGCATAAGTAGACCCGGGGCCAACGTCCTGACTTTC. Its protein product is CASSPSISRPGANVLTF. Full variable domain (rest looked up from reference TRBV11-2 and TRBJ2-6): EAGVAQSPRYKIIEKRQSVAFWCNPISGHATLYWYQQILGQGPKLLIQFQNNGVVDDSQLPKDRFSAERLKGVDSTLKIQPAKLEDSAVYLCASSPSISRPGANVLTFGAGSRLTVL.

This clonotype was detected many times. Written as DNA, the CDR3 is TGTGCCAGCAGCCAGCGCCGGGGGATAAACACTGAAGCTTTCTTT. Amino acid sequence: CASSQRRGINTEAFF. The rearrangement uses TRBV3-1 and TRBJ1-1; the D gene is possibly TRBD1 (5 bases). CDR3 size: 15 residues. With 3 bases removed from V and 2 bases from J, the gap between germline ends came to 13 bases. Germline CDR1 and CDR2: LGHDT and YNNKEL (reference sequence).

This clonotype was seen many times. The junction departs from the called germline gene at one end, perhaps through a read error. The chain employs TRBV20-1 and TRBJ2-1, with D perhaps given as TRBD1 or TRBD2 (5 bases each). Germline-derived CDR1 and CDR2 are DFQATT and SNEGSKA (reference sequence). The CDR3 is 16 residues long. CDR3 amino acids: CSARGIVGWGSDEQFF. CDR3 coding DNA: TGCAGTGCGAGAGGGATAGTTGGTTGGGGCTCCGATGAGCAGTTCTTC.

This chain uses TRBV5-1 with TRBJ2-5; D perhaps matches TRBD1 (6 bases). Between the trimmed V and J ends, which lost 4 bases and 2 bases, there was a span of 12 bases. This CDR3 has 14 residues. Germline assignment: CDR1 SGHRS and CDR2 YFSETQ. The DNA of the CDR3 is TGCGCCAGCAGCCCGGACAGCAAACAAGAGACCCAGTACTTC. Amino acid sequence: CASSPDSKQETQYF.

This clonotype was observed many times. The V call is TRBV2, the J call TRBJ1-4, with unresolved D. The germline gives CDR1 SNHLY, CDR2 FYNNEI. The ends were cut back, 3 bases at V and 7 bases at J, with 12 bases in the middle. This CDR3 is 14 amino acids long. For the CDR3, the DNA is TGTGCCAGCAGTGACCTTACCACTCGTGAAAAACTGTTTTTT. Amino acids: CASSDLTTREKLFF.

This clonotype occurred many times. The rearrangement joins TRBV28 to TRBJ1-2; D gene unclear. The CDR3 is made up of 14 amino acids. V gave up 7 bases and J gave up 5 bases, with 17 bases separating them. CDR1 and CDR2 from the germline V gene are MDHEN and SYDVKM. CDR3 coding DNA: TGTGCCAGCACCGAAGGCATAAGGGAATATGGCTACACCTTC. Protein sequence: CASTEGIREYGYTF.

This clonotype was seen at least ten times. This chain uses TRBV20-1 with TRBJ2-7, with TRBD2 matching 9 bases. With V trimmed by 5 bases and J by 7 bases, 9 bases remained unmatched. The CDR3 contains 13 residues. CDR1 is DFQATT and CDR2 is SNEGSKA in the germline V gene (reference sequence). CDR3 loop: CSAPAGGLLEQYF. DNA of the CDR3: TGCAGTGCTCCAGCGGGAGGCCTCCTGGAGCAGTACTTC.